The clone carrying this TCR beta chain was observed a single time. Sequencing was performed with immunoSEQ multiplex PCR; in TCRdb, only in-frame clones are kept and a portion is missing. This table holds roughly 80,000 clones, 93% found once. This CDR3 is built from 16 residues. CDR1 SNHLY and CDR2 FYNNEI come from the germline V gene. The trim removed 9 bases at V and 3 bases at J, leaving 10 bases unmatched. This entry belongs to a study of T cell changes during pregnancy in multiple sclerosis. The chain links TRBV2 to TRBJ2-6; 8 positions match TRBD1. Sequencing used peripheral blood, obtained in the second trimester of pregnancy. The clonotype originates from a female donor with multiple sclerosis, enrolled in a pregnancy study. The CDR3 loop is CARAGTGGLGANVLTF. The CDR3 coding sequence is TGTGCCAGAGCAGGGACAGGTGGACTTGGGGCCAACGTCCTGACTTTC.